This T cell receptor (beta chain) was sequenced in a study of beta chain features in type 1 diabetes (dated by TCRdb to 2017 to 2018). Background on the whole study: Mean age, gender distribution, total cell number and subset yield were not different between patients and healthy donors. Across all samples, approximately 100 million sorted cells were examined, and cell number per subset correlated strongly with RNA yield. Whereas all 28 donors provided naive and central memory subsets, regulatory and stem cell-like memory subsets were isolated from just 8 patients and about 8 healthy donors. In the study, recently diagnosed type 1 diabetes patients and matched healthy donors were compared on the TCRB repertoires of their sorted circulating CD4+ T cell subsets. Points the paper makes about the study in general: The naive, central memory and regulatory TCRB repertoires appeared to resemble one another more closely among patients than among healthy donors. Because the HLA sub-analyses included only small numbers of individuals, any influence of HLA type on TCRB rearrangement was left unresolved. PCR might favor shorter templates, but patient and control samples were amplified and corrected together, so any skew would affect both groups equally. Because cDNA was sequenced instead of genomic DNA, highly expressing activated cells could be over-represented, though the groups showed no difference in activation or CD3 levels. In all four CD4+ subsets, TCRB CDR3 length was moderately but significantly shorter in type 1 diabetes patients. At VDJ recombination sites, type 1 diabetes patients had fewer insertions and more deleted nucleotides, which implies abnormalities in thymic rearrangement.

V was cut back by 7 bases and J by 3 bases, leaving a gap of 13 bases between them. CDR1 and CDR2 are drawn from the germline V gene (reference sequence): SEHNR, FQNEAQ. CDR3 length: 14 amino acids, cysteine to phenylalanine. Here the CDR3 DNA is all that survives: 42 bases in frame from base 1. This clone was seen a few times. Its antigen is currently not known. No clone much larger than this one lies a single base away; base qualities are absent. A single peripheral blood draw of about 120 mL on average was collected from each donor into heparinised tubes. A BD FACSAria II and a panel including CD45RO, CCR7, CD25, CD127, CD95 and CD27 were used to sort naive, central memory, regulatory and stem cell-like memory CD4+ T cells. Purity was above 95% for every sorted population. PBMCs were separated immediately by Lymphoprep density gradient centrifugation and were stained directly, without being cultured. To minimize batch effects, samples were stained and sorted in pairs, one healthy donor with one patient per experiment.

The entire amount of isolated RNA was reverse transcribed using the High Capacity cDNA Reverse Transcription Kit, so the sequenced TCRB transcripts were expressed ones. Deep immunoSEQ sequencing was performed on naive, central memory and regulatory T cell samples, with an average of roughly 3.6 million total reads per sample. Sorted cells were lysed in RLT buffer and RNA was extracted with DNase-treated RNeasy Micro or Mini kits, depending on cell number. Each cell subset was processed separately to prevent cross-contamination, with patient and healthy donor samples processed together. TCRB sequences were amplified from cDNA with the immunoSEQ multiplex PCR, producing 87-bp fragments spanning the CDR3 region. The amplicons were sequenced using the Illumina HiSeq platform. For the original study's pipeline: Synthetic template baselines were used to correct PCR bias computationally, reads within Hamming distance 2 were collapsed, and singletons that could not be merged were discarded. By aligning reads against IMGT, V, D and J genes, CDR3 length, and insertions or deletions at six rearrangement sites were assigned. Clonotype counts were normalized to sorted cell number within each subset before computing true diversity and Gini coefficients with the tcR R package. Repertoire sharing was quantified using the overlap coefficient calculated on TCRB nucleotide sequences. In its TCRdb copy, this immuneACCESS table keeps in-frame sequences only and misses some clones. Where compared with another copy, unresolved V genes explain less than half of these, and the others have no known cause. V and J calls plus clone size are reproduced from that table; the DNA served to infer D and trimming. The sample records roughly 50,000 clones, 42% of which are singletons. The top ten constitute around 1.5% of the sample.

The sample taken for sequencing was Tregs from blood. What the cell subset or site label conveys for this sample: regulatory CD4+ T cells. The chain is made from TRBV7-9 and TRBJ1-5, with a weak D call of TRBD1 (5 bases match). This sequence originates from a man aged 30 to 39 with type 1 diabetes. The nucleotides read TGTGCCAGCACCCTCCACAGGAACAATCAGCCCCAGCATTTT. The translation is CASTLHRNNQPQHF. Outside the CDR3, residues come from the reference TRBV7-9 and TRBJ1-5 proteins, so the full variable domain is: DTGVSQNPRHKITKRGQNVTFRCDPISEHNRLYWYRQTLGQGPEFLTYFQNEAQLEKSRLLSDRFSAERPKGSFSTLEIQRTEQGDSAMYLCASTLHRNNQPQHFGDGTRLSIL.